These 27 T cell receptor beta chains were all obtained from the same sample, sequenced in a study of identical twins. TCRdb redid the calling of the 5' RACE reads with MiXCR, one entry per CDR3 protein. The sample has 600,000 to 700,000 distinct CDR3 sequences; less than 25% are singletons. In addition, the sample was reused for a study of T cells expressing NK-cell markers.

The sample taken for sequencing was PBMCs. The source of these receptors is a young woman in good health.

This clonotype was seen only a few times. This rearrangement joins TRBV20-1 to TRBJ2-7, with D perhaps TRBD1 (5 bases). CDR3 length: 16 amino acids. Trimming removed 3 bases at V and 4 bases at J, with 22 bases between. Germline lookup yields CDR1 DFQATT and CDR2 SNEGSKA (reference sequence). The CDR3 DNA sequence: TGCAGTGCTAGTAGTGGCAAAAAAACCACAGGTTACGAGCAGTACTTC. Encoded protein: CSASSGKKTTGYEQYF.

The chain combines TRBV6-5 with TRBJ2-7, with a weak D call TRBD2 (5 bases). Trimming shortened V by 6 bases and J by 0 bases, and 6 bases separated the two germline ends. This CDR3 has 12 residues. From germline, CDR1 is MNHEY and CDR2 SVGAGI. In DNA, the CDR3 is TGTGCCAGCAGGACTATCTCCTACGAGCAGTACTTC. Its protein is CASRTISYEQYF.

This clonotype occurred a few times. The chain recombines TRBV6-6 with TRBJ2-7, with D perhaps matching TRBD1 (6 bases). CDR1 MNHNY and CDR2 SVGAGI come from the germline V gene (reference sequence). Deletions cut 10 bases from V and 0 bases from J, with 10 bases between. The CDR3 is made up of 12 amino acids. The CDR3 DNA follows: TGTGCCACCCAGGACAGCTCCTACGAGCAGTACTTC. Protein: CATQDSSYEQYF.

This clonotype was seen only a few times. The chain couples TRBV6-1 to TRBJ2-1; possibly TRBD1 or TRBD2 for D (6 bases each). Between the trimmed V and J ends, which lost 5 bases and 9 bases, there was a span of 14 bases. Germline-derived CDR1 and CDR2 are MNHNS and SASEGT. The CDR3 covers 13 residues. DNA of the CDR3: TGTGCCAGCAGTCGGCGCGAGGGGGGTGAGCAGTTCTTC. This sequence encodes CASSRREGGEQFF.

The chain carries TRBV7-9 and TRBJ1-4, with D hard to call. CDR1 and CDR2 from the germline V gene are SEHNR and FQNEAQ (reference sequence). The CDR3 extends over 14 amino acids. V dropped 5 bases and J dropped 10 bases, with 17 bases sitting between them. The CDR3 sequence: CASSQKGPEGKLFF. The DNA of the CDR3 is TGTGCCAGCAGCCAAAAAGGGCCCGAGGGAAAACTGTTTTTT.

As DNA, the CDR3 is TGTGCCAGCAGCGGGACTAGCGGGGGTATTACCGGGGAGCTGTTTTTT. Protein sequence: CASSGTSGGITGELFF. The chain has TRBV9 and TRBJ2-2; TRBD2 matches at 13 bases. V lost 3 bases, J lost 5 bases, and 4 bases stayed unmatched. CDR1 is SGDLS and CDR2 is YYNGEE in the germline V gene. The CDR3 covers 16 residues.

The table lists this clonotype with a few counts. The chain is built from TRBV29-1 and TRBJ2-5; tentatively, D is TRBD2 (6 bases). The CDR3 extends over 13 amino acids. Germline lookup yields CDR1 SQVTM and CDR2 ANQGSEA. V gave up 3 bases and J gave up 5 bases, with 13 bases separating them. In DNA, the CDR3 is TGCAGCGTTGATTCCCTCGCGGGGGAGACCCAGTACTTC. This sequence encodes CSVDSLAGETQYF. The complete variable domain, with remaining parts taken from reference TRBV29-1 and TRBJ2-5, reads SAVISQKPSRDICQRGTSLTIQCQVDSQVTMMFWYRQQPGQSLTLIATANQGSEATYESGFVIDKFPISRPNLTFSTLTVSNMSPEDSSIYLCSVDSLAGETQYFGPGTRLLVL.

This chain uses TRBV7-6 with TRBJ2-2; either TRBD1 or TRBD2 may fit D (5 bases each). CDR1 and CDR2 (germline): SGHVS, FNYEAQ. CDR3 length: 16 residues. The germline V and J ends were trimmed by 5 bases and 2 bases, with 15 bases remaining between them. The CDR3 DNA sequence: TGTGCCAGCAGCCCCGGGACCGCCGTCAACACCGGGGAGCTGTTTTTT. Its translation: CASSPGTAVNTGELFF.

This clonotype appeared a few times. The CDR3: CSLFGRARNEQFF. The CDR3 DNA reads TGCAGCCTCTTCGGGAGGGCGAGGAATGAGCAGTTCTTC. The V and J genes are TRBV20-1 and TRBJ2-1; 8 bases are a match to TRBD2. The CDR3 is 13 residues long. Germline CDR1 reads DFQATT; CDR2 reads SNEGSKA (reference sequence).

This clonotype has a count of ten or more. The chain joins TRBV20-1 to TRBJ2-1; 9 bases map to TRBD2. Germline CDR1 reads DFQATT; CDR2 reads SNEGSKA (reference sequence). The CDR3 sequence is 14 residues long. V lost 1 base, J lost 10 bases, and 8 bases stayed unmatched. In DNA form, the CDR3 reads TGCAGTGCTAGAGGCGGCGGGGGGGCCCCCGAGCAGTTCTTC. Translation gives CSARGGGGAPEQFF.

Concerning this clonotype: A junction boundary mismatches the germline segment, possibly from a read error. This chain joins TRBV20-1 and TRBJ1-6; D not resolved. The germline gives CDR1 DFQATT, CDR2 SNEGSKA (reference sequence). The CDR3 sequence is 16 residues long. CDR3 bases: TGCAGTGCGAGAGGGCCGAATCATTTTCTTGCGGCACCCCTCCACTTT. Translation: CSARGPNHFLAAPLHF.

The chain recombines TRBV20-1 with TRBJ1-2; maybe TRBD1 (5 bases). Germline V gene sequence: CDR1 DFQATT, CDR2 SNEGSKA (reference sequence). V gave up 0 bases and J gave up 4 bases, with 9 bases separating them. The CDR3 loop spans 13 amino acids. As DNA, the CDR3 is TGCAGTGCTAGAGATCTCGGGGGCTATGGCTACACCTTC. Encoded protein: CSARDLGGYGYTF.

This clonotype was seen a handful of times. This chain uses TRBV6-6 with TRBJ2-7, with D perhaps TRBD1 (5 bases). Germline CDR1 MNHNY, CDR2 SVGAGI (reference sequence). CDR3 length: 13 amino acids. The ends were cut back, 2 bases at V and 3 bases at J, with 8 bases in the middle. This CDR3 is CASSYDRFYEQYF. The CDR3 DNA is TGTGCCAGCAGTTACGACAGATTCTACGAGCAGTACTTC.

The chain combines TRBV5-1 with TRBJ1-1, with 9 bases fitting TRBD1. Losses at the gene ends were 0 bases for V and 6 bases for J; bases not matched to a gene: 0. This CDR3 is built from 13 residues. Germline V gives CDR1 SGHRS, CDR2 YFSETQ. CDR3 nucleotide sequence: TGCGCCAGCAGCTTGGACAGGGGGCCTGAAGCTTTCTTT. It is translated as CASSLDRGPEAFF. The complete variable domain, with remaining parts taken from reference TRBV5-1 and TRBJ1-1, reads KAGVTQTPRYLIKTRGQQVTLSCSPISGHRSVSWYQQTPGQGLQFLFEYFSETQRNKGNFPGRFSGRQFSNSRSEMNVSTLELGDSALYLCASSLDRGPEAFFGQGTRLTVV.

This clonotype appeared a few times. The genes are TRBV14 and TRBJ2-7; 7 bases are a match to TRBD1. The germline V gene encodes CDR1 SGHDN and CDR2 FVKESK. V shed 4 bases and J 6 bases; nucleotides not matched to a gene: 3. CDR3 length: 12 amino acids. The CDR3 DNA reads TGTGCCAGCAGCCCTTGGACAGGCGAGCAGTACTTC. Its protein is CASSPWTGEQYF.

A few counts support this clonotype. The chain is built from TRBV11-3 and TRBJ2-7; D remains unclear. Deletions cut 1 base from V and 0 bases from J, with 7 bases between. The V gene's germline CDR1 is SGHNT and CDR2 YENEEA. The CDR3 totals 14 residues. CDR3 amino acids: CASSLVSSSYEQYF. The CDR3 DNA reads TGTGCCAGCAGCTTAGTCTCCAGCTCCTACGAGCAGTACTTC.

This clonotype was observed many times. The V gene is TRBV7-2, the J gene TRBJ2-7; no firm D call. CDR3 size: 13 residues. The V and J ends lost 1 base and 7 bases respectively, with 11 bases between them. Per the germline V gene, CDR1 is SGHTA and CDR2 is FQGNSA. The CDR3: CASSLVRVAEQYF. Written as DNA, the CDR3 is TGTGCCAGCAGCTTAGTACGGGTTGCGGAGCAGTACTTC.

This clonotype was detected a few times. The V gene is TRBV20-1, the J gene TRBJ2-2; 9 bases are a match to TRBD1. Trimming took 5 bases from V and 1 from J; bases not matched to a gene: 5. The CDR3 totals 15 residues. The germline gives CDR1 DFQATT, CDR2 SNEGSKA (reference sequence). CDR3 sequence reads: CSAARQGVNTGELFF. The DNA of the CDR3 is TGCAGTGCTGCCAGACAGGGGGTGAACACCGGGGAGCTGTTTTTT.

This clonotype was seen more than once but under ten times. The V and J genes are TRBV10-3 and TRBJ2-5, with D uncertain. The CDR3 is 13 amino acids. Trimming removed 6 bases from V and 1 base from J, with 9 bases in between. Germline-derived CDR1 and CDR2 are ENHRY and SYGVKD. The CDR3 region is CAISRRIQETQYF. CDR3 DNA: TGTGCCATCAGCCGACGCATCCAAGAGACCCAGTACTTC.

The table lists this clonotype with many counts. Here the CDR3 DNA reads TGTGCCAGCAGCTTCAGGGAGGCCATGAACACTGAAGCTTTCTTT. Its translation: CASSFREAMNTEAFF. V usage is TRBV7-2 and J usage is TRBJ1-1; D possibly corresponds to TRBD1 (5 bases). V lost 3 bases, J lost 0 bases, and 11 bases lay in between. The length of the CDR3 is 15 residues. Per the germline V gene, CDR1 is SGHTA and CDR2 is FQGNSA.

This chain links TRBV29-1 with TRBJ2-2; 8 bases fit TRBD1. The germline CDR1 and CDR2 sequences are SQVTM and ANQGSEA. CDR3 size: 14 residues. J gave up 0 bases and V 7 bases, and 4 bases lay outside the gene matches. The DNA for the CDR3 is TGCAGCGCTAAGACAGGGGCGAACACCGGGGAGCTGTTTTTT. Its protein is CSAKTGANTGELFF.

The chain recombines TRBV11-2 with TRBJ2-3, with TRBD2 as a possible D gene (7 bases). V lost 1 base and J lost 4, with 18 bases in between. There are 17 residues in the CDR3. CDR1 SGHAT and CDR2 FQNNGV come from the germline V gene. The CDR3 DNA reads as TGTGCCAGCAGCTTAGGGTTCCGTCCGGGGGGCCCAGATACGCAGTATTTT. It specifies CASSLGFRPGGPDTQYF.

This clonotype has a handful of counts. J is TRBJ2-7 and V is TRBV7-2, with D unclear. Trimming took off 4 bases at V and 5 bases at J, with 9 bases between the two ends. The CDR3 sequence is 12 residues long. Germline lookup yields CDR1 SGHTA and CDR2 FQGNSA. CDR3 amino acids: CASSSVSNEQYF. DNA for the CDR3: TGTGCCAGCAGCTCTGTATCGAACGAGCAGTACTTC. The full variable domain, rest sourced from reference TRBV7-2 and TRBJ2-7, is GAGVSQSPSNKVTEKGKDVELRCDPISGHTALYWYRQSLGQGLEFLIYFQGNSAPDKSGLPSDRFSAERTGGSVSTLTIQRTQQEDSAVYLCASSSVSNEQYFGPGTRLTVT.

About this clonotype: Since a much larger clone is just one base distant, this may be a read error. The chain employs TRBV5-1 and TRBJ2-1; possible D gene TRBD2, 6 bases. The germline CDR1 and CDR2 sequences are SGHRS and YFSETQ. The V gene lost 1 base and the J gene lost 6 bases, with 17 bases spanning the gap. The CDR3 spans 16 residues. The CDR3 DNA sequence: TGCGCCAGCAGCTTGACTGCGGGGAGTTCATGCAATGAGCAGTTCTTC. Translated: CASSLTAGSSCNEQFF.

This clonotype has ten or more counts. The gene calls are TRBV9 and TRBJ2-7; 7 nucleotides match TRBD1. J was trimmed by 1 base and V by 3 bases; bases with no gene match: 4. In germline, CDR1 is SGDLS, CDR2 YYNGEE. The CDR3 contains 14 residues. The CDR3 DNA follows: TGTGCCAGCAGCGCCCGACAGGGATCCTACGAGCAGTACTTC. Translated, it gives CASSARQGSYEQYF. Supplemented by reference TRBV9 and TRBJ2-7, the full variable domain reads DSGVTQTPKHLITATGQRVTLRCSPRSGDLSVYWYQQSLDQGLQFLIQYYNGEERAKGNILERFSAQQFPDLHSELNLSSLELGDSALYFCASSARQGSYEQYFGPGTRLTVT.

There are a few counts of this clonotype. The chain couples TRBV7-2 to TRBJ2-5, with unresolved D. Germline V gene data show CDR1 as SGHTA and CDR2 as FQGNSA. V lost 4 bases and J 7 bases, leaving 16 bases between the germline ends. The CDR3 is made up of 14 amino acids. The CDR3: CASSSSRTAMTQYF. The CDR3 nucleotides read TGTGCCAGCAGCTCCTCACGGACGGCGATGACCCAGTACTTC.

The V call is TRBV20-1, the J call TRBJ2-1, with D unresolved. CDR3 length: 11 amino acids. V shed 6 bases and J shed 9 bases, with 12 bases lying between them. The germline V gene has CDR1 DFQATT and CDR2 SNEGSKA (reference sequence). The CDR3 protein is CSAPEWREQFF. The CDR3 nucleotides read TGCAGTGCCCCTGAGTGGCGTGAGCAGTTCTTC.